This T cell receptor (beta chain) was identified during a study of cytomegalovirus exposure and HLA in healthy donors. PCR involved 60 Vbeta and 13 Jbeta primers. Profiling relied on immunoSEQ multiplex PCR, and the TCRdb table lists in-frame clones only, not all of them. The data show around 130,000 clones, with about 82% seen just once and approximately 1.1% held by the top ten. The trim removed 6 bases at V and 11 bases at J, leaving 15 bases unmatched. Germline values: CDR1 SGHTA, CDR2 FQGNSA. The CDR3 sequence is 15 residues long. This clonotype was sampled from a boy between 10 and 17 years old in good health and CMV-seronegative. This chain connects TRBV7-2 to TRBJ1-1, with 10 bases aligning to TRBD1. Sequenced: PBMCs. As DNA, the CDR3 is TGTGCCAGCAGAGAGTGGGGGGGACAGGGGTTGGTTGCTTTCTTT. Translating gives CASREWGGQGLVAFF. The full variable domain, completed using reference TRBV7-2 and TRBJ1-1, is GAGVSQSPSNKVTEKGKDVELRCDPISGHTALYWYRQSLGQGLEFLIYFQGNSAPDKSGLPSDRFSAERTGGSVSTLTIQRTQQEDSAVYLCASREWGGQGLVAFFGQGTRLTVV.